Included here is one T cell receptor (beta chain) sequence, with context. Its antigen is still unknown. Use of 60 Vbeta and 13 Jbeta primers characterized the PCR. The repertoire was sequenced with immunoSEQ multiplex PCR; TCRdb's copy has only in-frame clones and lacks some. The repertoire holds 150,000 to 180,000 clones, with about 85% as singletons. The data were taken from a study of cytomegalovirus exposure and HLA in healthy donors. Findings and limits, study-wide: In vitro assays verified that three CMV-associated chains recognized CMV antigens specifically. A later examination showed that TCR association rates differed by HLA locus, with DRB1 most and HLA-C fewest. Some segments of the V type, notably TRBV6-2 and TRBV6-3, were excluded as indistinguishable.

Losses at the gene ends were 4 bases for V and 11 bases for J; bases not matched to a gene: 9. Germline V lookup: CDR1 SGHVS, CDR2 FQNEAQ. The CDR3 runs to 13 residues. This TCR came from a man aged 25 to 40 in good health and CMV-seropositive. The V call is TRBV7-8, the J call TRBJ1-1; 8 bases fit TRBD1. The sequenced sample was PBMCs. The CDR3 nucleotides are TGTGCCAGCAGCTCTCCAGGGGGCAGGGGGGCTTTCTTT. Translated, it gives CASSSPGGRGAFF.